Below, 15 T cell receptor beta chains from the same sample are listed, as sequenced in a study of blood T cell repertoires in COVID-19. TCRdb's copy holds only in-frame clones and misses some; the assay was immunoSEQ multiplex PCR. The table has more than 200,000 clones, roughly 80% seen once. The sample comprised peripheral blood. These receptor sequences come from a woman in her thirties or forties with active or convalescent COVID-19.

The chain has TRBV5-6 and TRBJ2-3; TRBD1 aligns across 10 bases. CDR1 and CDR2 from the germline V gene are SGHDT and YYEEEE. V lost 4 bases and J lost 5; bases outside the gene matches: 10. This CDR3 is built from 16 residues. The CDR3 protein is CASSARDRGLRDTQYF. CDR3 DNA: TGTGCCAGCAGCGCCCGGGACAGGGGTCTGAGAGATACGCAGTATTTT.

In this sample, this clone turned up a few times. The chain couples TRBV28 to TRBJ2-7, with D tentatively TRBD2 (5 bases). V was shortened by 5 bases and J by 4 bases, with 18 bases between the two germline ends. This CDR3 has 15 residues. The germline V gene encodes CDR1 MDHEN and CDR2 SYDVKM. The CDR3 loop reads CASSVRGIGPYEQYF. CDR3 in DNA: TGTGCCAGCAGTGTCCGGGGTATAGGTCCATACGAGCAGTACTTC.

The chain has TRBV7-2 and TRBJ1-5; 7 bases line up with TRBD1. The CDR3 runs 15 residues. V dropped 0 bases and J dropped 4; count of bases not matched to a gene: 3. CDR1 SGHTA and CDR2 FQGNSA come from the germline V gene. The CDR3 DNA reads as TGTGCCAGCAGCTTAGCGACAGGGAAGAATCAGCCCCAGCATTTT. This gives the protein CASSLATGKNQPQHF. The complete variable domain, with remaining parts taken from reference TRBV7-2 and TRBJ1-5, reads GAGVSQSPSNKVTEKGKDVELRCDPISGHTALYWYRQSLGQGLEFLIYFQGNSAPDKSGLPSDRFSAERTGGSVSTLTIQRTQQEDSAVYLCASSLATGKNQPQHFGDGTRLSIL.

The chain has TRBV24-1 and TRBJ2-1; 9 positions agree with TRBD1. The CDR3 sequence is 15 residues long. In germline, CDR1 is KGHDR, CDR2 SFDVKD. The trim removed 4 bases at V and 6 bases at J, leaving 6 bases unmatched. CDR3 in DNA: TGTGCCACCAGTGAAATGACAGGGGGAGGCAATGAGCAGTTCTTC. Its translation: CATSEMTGGGNEQFF.

In the case of this clone: A junction end diverges from the germline sequence, so it may reflect a read error. The identical CDR3 is also encoded by other nucleotide sequences in the sample. V is TRBV7-3 and J is TRBJ2-5; maybe TRBD1 (6 bases). The CDR3 runs 14 residues. Looked up from germline, CDR1 is SGHTA and CDR2 is FQGTGA. CDR3 DNA: TGTGCCAGTAGCTTTTCACCAGGGGACGAGACCCAGTACTTC. It yields the protein CASSFSPGDETQYF.

This rearrangement joins TRBV12-5 to TRBJ2-1, with 9 bases aligning to TRBD2. The CDR3 sequence is 18 residues long. CDR1 LGHNT and CDR2 FRNRAP come from the germline V gene. Trimming took 1 base from V and 0 from J; bases not matched to a gene: 7. Written as DNA, the CDR3 is TGTGCTAGTGGTTTGGATTTCGCGGGAGGGAGCTCCTACAATGAGCAGTTCTTC. It translates to CASGLDFAGGSSYNEQFF.

CDR3: CASSPIGGPSNQPQHF. DNA for the CDR3: TGCGCCAGCAGCCCGATCGGCGGGCCTTCTAATCAGCCCCAGCATTTT. This chain joins TRBV5-1 and TRBJ1-5; unclear D gene. The V gene lost 4 bases and the J gene lost 4 bases, with 18 bases spanning the gap. CDR1 SGHRS and CDR2 YFSETQ come from the germline V gene. The CDR3 has 16 amino acids.

This chain uses TRBV9 with TRBJ2-5, with 9 bases fitting TRBD1. In germline, CDR1 is SGDLS, CDR2 YYNGEE. V trimming: 4 bases; J trimming: 5 bases; junction bases outside the gene matches: 12. The CDR3 loop spans 16 amino acids. CDR3 bases: TGTGCCAGCAGCCTAGGACAGGGGTATACTGGTGAGACCCAGTACTTC. As protein: CASSLGQGYTGETQYF.

The V call is TRBV18, the J call TRBJ2-7; the D gene is possibly TRBD2 (5 bases). The V gene lost 3 bases and the J gene lost 3 bases, with 15 bases spanning the gap. The CDR3 covers 15 residues. CDR1 and CDR2 from the germline V gene are KGHSH and LQKENI. Here the CDR3 reads CASSPGEATNYEQYF. CDR3 nucleotides: TGTGCCAGCTCACCGGGAGAGGCTACCAACTACGAGCAGTACTTC.

This chain uses TRBV18 with TRBJ1-1; the D gene is possibly TRBD1 (5 bases). The CDR3 sequence is 13 residues long. V was shortened by 2 bases and J by 4 bases, with 8 bases between the two germline ends. From germline, CDR1 is KGHSH and CDR2 LQKENI. CDR3 protein: CASSPSGGTEAFF. The CDR3 DNA reads TGTGCCAGCTCACCATCCGGGGGCACTGAAGCTTTCTTT.

The rearrangement links TRBV5-4 to TRBJ1-5, with D perhaps matching TRBD1 (6 bases). The V end was cut by 3 bases, the J end by 5 bases, with 15 bases between. The CDR3 is 15 residues long. Looked up from germline, CDR1 is SGHNT and CDR2 is YYREEE (reference sequence). CDR3 in amino acids: CASSSGGGADQPQHF. The CDR3 bases are TGTGCCAGCAGCTCTGGGGGGGGCGCGGATCAGCCCCAGCATTTT.

The chain links TRBV4-1 to TRBJ2-2, with TRBD2 matching 7 bases. The CDR3 covers 14 residues. Unmatched junction bases numbered 2, after V lost 1 base and J lost 6 bases. From germline, CDR1 is MGHRA and CDR2 YSYEKL. The CDR3 region has the DNA TGCGCCAGCAGCCAAGCCGCGGGAGCCGGGGAGCTGTTTTTT. It codes for CASSQAAGAGELFF.

J is TRBJ2-6 and V is TRBV13; D may be TRBD2 (5 bases). V was shortened by 5 bases and J by 0 bases, with 11 bases between the two germline ends. Germline CDR1 and CDR2: PRHDT and FYEKMQ (reference sequence). The CDR3 is 16 residues long. CDR3 nucleotide sequence: TGTGCCAGCAGCCCCGTTGGGAGCTCTGGGGCCAACGTCCTGACTTTC. It is translated as CASSPVGSSGANVLTF.

The sample holds a few counts of this clone. The V and J genes are TRBV30 and TRBJ1-5, with 7 bases aligning to TRBD1. CDR1 is GTSNPN and CDR2 is SVGIG in the germline V gene (reference sequence). The V segment lost 2 bases and the J segment 1 base; nucleotides outside the gene matches: 8. This CDR3 comprises 16 residues. The CDR3 region is CAWSTKQGSSNQPQHF. As DNA, the CDR3 is TGTGCCTGGAGTACGAAACAGGGGAGCAGCAATCAGCCCCAGCATTTT.

About this clone itself: At one end the junction does not follow the germline gene, possibly because of a read error. The chain recombines TRBV2 with TRBJ1-5, with D possibly TRBD1 on 6 matching bases. Germline CDR1 and CDR2: SNHLY and FYNNEI. This CDR3 spans 15 amino acids. The DNA for the CDR3 is TGTGCCAGCAGCGAAGCTGGGGGCCGGATTCAGCCCCAGCATTTT. Residues: CASSEAGGRIQPQHF.